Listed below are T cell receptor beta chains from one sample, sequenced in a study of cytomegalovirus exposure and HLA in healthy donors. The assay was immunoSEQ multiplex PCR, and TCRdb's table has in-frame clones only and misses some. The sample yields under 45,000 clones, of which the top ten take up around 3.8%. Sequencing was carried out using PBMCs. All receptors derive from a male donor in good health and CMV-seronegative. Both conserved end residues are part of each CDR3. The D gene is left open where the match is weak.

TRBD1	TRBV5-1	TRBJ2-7	TGCGCCAGCGGACAGGGGGGGGCCCTCGAGCAGTACTTC	CASGQGGALEQYF
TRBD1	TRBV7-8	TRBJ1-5	TGTGCCAGCAGCCTACAGGGGCTGGTCGGTCAGCCCCAGCATTTT	CASSLQGLVGQPQHF
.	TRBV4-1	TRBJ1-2	TGCGCCAGCAGCCAAGGCCGGGGGGGGGCGATTGGCTACACCTTC	CASSQGRGGAIGYTF
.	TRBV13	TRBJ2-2	TGTGCCAGCAGCTCTAGGGGGGGCTTGGATACCGGGGAGCTGTTTTTT	CASSSRGGLDTGELFF
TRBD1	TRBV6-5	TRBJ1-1	TGTGCCAGCAGGCCCGACAGGGGATTGAACACTGAAGCTTTCTTT	CASRPDRGLNTEAFF
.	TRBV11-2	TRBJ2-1	TGTGCCAGCAGCGTAAGTCGGGGATACAATGAGCAGTTCTTC	CASSVSRGYNEQFF
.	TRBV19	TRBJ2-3	TGTGCCAGTAGTATAGTCGGGGGTGCTAGCACAGATACGCAGTATTTT	CASSIVGGASTDTQYF
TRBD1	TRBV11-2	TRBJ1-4	TGTGCCAGCAGCTTAGGGACAGGGGGTGAAAAACTGTTTTTT	CASSLGTGGEKLFF
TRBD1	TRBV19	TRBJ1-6	TGTGCCAGTAGACAACAGGGGGCGGAGAAGAATTCACCCCTCCACTTT	CASRQQGAEKNSPLHF
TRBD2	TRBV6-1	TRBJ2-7	TGTGCCAGCAGTCCCCAGACTAGCATCTACGAGCAGTACTTC	CASSPQTSIYEQYF
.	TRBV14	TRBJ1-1	TGTGCCAGCAGTCCCTTCTGGGGCTCCGGTGTGGTGAACACTGAAGCTTTCTTT	CASSPFWGSGVVNTEAFF
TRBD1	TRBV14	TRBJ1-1	TGTGCCAGCAGCCAAGACAGGGGGCACATGAACACTGAAGCTTTCTTT	CASSQDRGHMNTEAFF
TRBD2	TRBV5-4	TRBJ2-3	TGTGCCAGCAGCCGGGGACTAGCGGGGGGAGGGGGCACAGATACGCAGTATTTT	CASSRGLAGGGGTDTQYF
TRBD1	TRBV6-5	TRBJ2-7	TGTGCCAGCACTCGCGGCCCCGGGACAGTCTACGAGCAGTACTTC	CASTRGPGTVYEQYF
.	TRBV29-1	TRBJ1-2	TGCAGCGCATCCGACAGGAACTATGGCTACACCTTC	CSASDRNYGYTF
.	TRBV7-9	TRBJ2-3	TGTGCCAGCAGCTTAGCGCCTAGCCCCACAGATACGCAGTATTTT	CASSLAPSPTDTQYF
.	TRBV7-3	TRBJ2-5	TGTGCCAGCAGCTTAAGCTCCCTAGAGTATGAGACCCAGTACTTC	CASSLSSLEYETQYF
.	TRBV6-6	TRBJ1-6	TGTGCCAGCAGTGGCTCCGCGGGCCGTGGGCCCCTCCACTTT	CASSGSAGRGPLHF
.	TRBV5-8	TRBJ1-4	TGTGCCAGCAGCTTGTTTACGAGTACTTTCGATGAAAAACTGTTTTTT	CASSLFTSTFDEKLFF
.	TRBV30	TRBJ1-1	TGTGCCTGGAGTATCGGGAGGGCGATGAACACTGAAGCTTTCTTT	CAWSIGRAMNTEAFF
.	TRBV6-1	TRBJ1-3	TGTGCCAGCAGTGAAGCTGTGGCCAGCTCTGGAAACACCATATATTTT	CASSEAVASSGNTIYF
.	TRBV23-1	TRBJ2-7	TGCGCCAGCAGTCAATCGAGTCCCCATTTGCCCGAGCAGTACTTC	CASSQSSPHLPEQYF
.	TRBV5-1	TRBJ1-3	TGCGCCAGCAGCAGTTTGGCAGGGTCTCGAAACACCATATATTTT	CASSSLAGSRNTIYF
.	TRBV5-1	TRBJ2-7	TGCGCCAGCAGCTTGGAACACGGGTCCCCCGGGGACGAGCAGTACTTC	CASSLEHGSPGDEQYF
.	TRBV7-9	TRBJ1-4	TGTGCCAGCAGCTTAACAGGGCAAAATGAAAAACTGTTTTTT	CASSLTGQNEKLFF
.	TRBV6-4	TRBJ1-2	TGTGCCAGCAGTGAAGGACTATCCAATAACTATGGCTACACCTTC	CASSEGLSNNYGYTF
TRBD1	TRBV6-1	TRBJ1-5	TGTGCCAGCACCTTAGGACAGGGTTATCAGCCCCAGCATTTT	CASTLGQGYQPQHF
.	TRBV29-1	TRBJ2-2	TGCAGCGTACTCACCGGGGAGCTGTTTTTT	CSVLTGELFF
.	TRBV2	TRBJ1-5	TGTGCCAGCAGTGCTAAGGCTCCGGGTAGCAATCAGCCCCAGCATTTT	CASSAKAPGSNQPQHF
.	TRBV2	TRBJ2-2	TGTGCCAGCACCAAGAACACCGGGGAGCTGTTTTTT	CASTKNTGELFF
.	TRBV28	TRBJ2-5	TGTGCCAGCAGTCGCCCCGGGAGCCAAGAGACCCAGTACTTC	CASSRPGSQETQYF
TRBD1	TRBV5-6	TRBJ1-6	TGTGCCAGCAGCTGGACAGGAGGAAGGTCACCCCTCCACTTT	CASSWTGGRSPLHF
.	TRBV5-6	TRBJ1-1	TGTGCCAGCAGCTTAACAGGGTTTAGGAACACTGAAGCTTTCTTT	CASSLTGFRNTEAFF
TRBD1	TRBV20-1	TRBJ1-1	TGCAGTGCTCTAGACAGGGTCAGTTTTTTCTTT	CSALDRVSFFF
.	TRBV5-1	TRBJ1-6	TGCGCCAGCAGCTTACCGGGAGGGGATTCACCCCTCCACTTT	CASSLPGGDSPLHF
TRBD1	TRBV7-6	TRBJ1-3	TGTGCCAGCAGCCCGTACAGGGGAAGCGGAAACACCATATATTTT	CASSPYRGSGNTIYF
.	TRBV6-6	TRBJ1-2	TGTGCCAGCACGTTACAGGATAACTATGGCTACACCTTC	CASTLQDNYGYTF
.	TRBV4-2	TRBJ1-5	TGTGCCAGCAGCCAAGAGGGGCAGGTGGGGAATCAGCCCCAGCATTTT	CASSQEGQVGNQPQHF
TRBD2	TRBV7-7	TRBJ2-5	TGTGCCAGCAGCCCCACTAGCGGGGGTTTTTGGGGGGAGCAAGAGACCCAGTACTTC	CASSPTSGGFWGEQETQYF
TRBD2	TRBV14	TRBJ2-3	TGCATGGGGGGGGTCTGCACAGATACGCAGTATTTT	CMGGVCTDTQYF
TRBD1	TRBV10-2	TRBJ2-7	TGCGCCCCACCGTCCGATGGAGACAGGGGGAAGCACGAGCAGTACTTC	CAPPSDGDRGKHEQYF
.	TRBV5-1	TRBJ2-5	TGCGCCAGCAGCCTTGGGGGGGCAGCAATTGAAGAGACCCAGTACTTC	CASSLGGAAIEETQYF
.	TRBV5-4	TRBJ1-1	TGTGCCAGCAGCTTGGATCAGGCGCTTTTGAACACTGAAGCTTTCTTT	CASSLDQALLNTEAFF
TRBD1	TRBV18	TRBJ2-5	TGTGCCAGCTCACGGAAGGACAGGGGGCTGGAGACCCAGTACTTC	CASSRKDRGLETQYF
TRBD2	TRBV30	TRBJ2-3	TGTGCCTCCTCCGGGGCTAGCGGGGGGGGGACAGATACGCAGTATTTT	CASSGASGGGTDTQYF